What follows describes a single TCR beta chain. PCR used 60 Vbeta primers and 13 Jbeta primers. Generated by immunoSEQ multiplex PCR, the TCRdb table keeps only in-frame clones and is missing some. In the table there are about 130,000 clones, roughly three quarters of which are singletons. V shed 0 bases and J shed 0 bases, with 5 bases lying between them. The CDR3 is 13 residues long. The germline gives CDR1 GTSNPN, CDR2 SVGIG (reference sequence). The sample originates from a study of cytomegalovirus exposure and HLA in healthy donors. The origin of this receptor is a woman aged 40 to 50 in good health and CMV-seronegative. The genes are TRBV30 and TRBJ1-1; no reliable D call. Sequencing input: PBMCs. The DNA of the CDR3 is TGTGCCTGGAGTGTACACGTGAACACTGAAGCTTTCTTT. This translates into CAWSVHVNTEAFF.